This is a list of T cell receptor beta chains from one sample in a study of Ad26.COV2.S vaccination and SARS-CoV-2 variants. Assay: immunoSEQ multiplex PCR; the TCRdb copy retains only in-frame clones and omits some. The sample has about 680,000 clones; roughly 90% are singletons. Sequenced here: peripheral blood, sampled in a trial of Ad26.COV2.S vaccine versus placebo. The receptors come from a person between 18 and 60 years old who received the Ad26.COV2.S COVID-19 vaccine or a placebo. Each CDR3 is given with its conserved first and last residue. The D gene is left open where the match is weak. Clone sizes are given selectively: once, few, many, or a class where the clone is expanded.

clone size	V gene	CDR3 length	J gene	D gene	CDR3 protein	CDR3 DNA
-	TRBV3-1/TRBV3-2	14	TRBJ1-1	-	CASSQGGGITEAFF	TGTGCCAGCAGCCAAGGGGGGGGGATAACTGAAGCTTTCTTT
few	TRBV11-3	13	TRBJ2-5	-	CASSFSWKETQYF	TGTGCCAGCAGCTTCTCCTGGAAAGAGACCCAGTACTTC
-	TRBV2	19	TRBJ2-7	TRBD2	CASNLGEAGGRLAGNEQYF	TGTGCCAGCAATCTAGGGGAGGCAGGGGGCCGACTAGCGGGAAACGAGCAGTACTTC
once	TRBV10-2	21	TRBJ1-5	-	CASSDPPRGGQRGYSNQPQHF	TGCGCCAGCAGTGACCCCCCTCGAGGGGGGCAGAGGGGTTATAGCAATCAGCCCCAGCATTTT
-	TRBV7-9	13	TRBJ2-5	-	CASSVGPAETQYF	TGTGCCAGCAGCGTTGGGCCCGCAGAGACCCAGTACTTC
-	TRBV4-3	16	TRBJ2-3	-	CASSQETDQGADTQYF	TGCGCCAGCAGCCAAGAGACCGACCAAGGTGCAGATACGCAGTATTTT
-	TRBV15	16	TRBJ2-2	-	CATSIGLSLNTGELFF	TGTGCCACCAGCATCGGACTATCGCTTAACACCGGGGAGCTGTTTTTT
-	TRBV5-6	18	TRBJ2-6	TRBD1	CASSLLGQGFSGANVLTF	TGTGCCAGCAGCTTGTTGGGACAGGGGTTCTCTGGGGCCAACGTCCTGACTTTC
once	TRBV9	15	TRBJ1-4	TRBD1	CASSPLGQGGEKLFF	TGTGCCAGCAGCCCCCTCGGACAGGGCGGTGAAAAACTGTTTTTT
once	TRBV2	13	TRBJ1-5	TRBD1	CASSPTGGQPQHF	TGTGCCAGCAGCCCGACAGGGGGCCAGCCCCAGCATTTT
-	TRBV6-5	14	TRBJ1-4	-	CASSYGRGHEKLFF	TGTGCCAGCAGTTACGGACGGGGGCACGAAAAACTGTTTTTT
-	TRBV10-3	14	TRBJ1-1	TRBD1	CAISEGQGHTEAFF	TGTGCCATCAGTGAAGGACAGGGGCACACTGAAGCTTTCTTT
-	TRBV14	11	TRBJ2-7	-	CASRLGGRQYF	TGTGCCAGCAGACTGGGAGGACGGCAGTACTTC
-	TRBV25-1	13	TRBJ1-6	-	CASNGHDNSPLHF	TGTGCCAGCAATGGACACGATAATTCACCCCTCCACTTT
once	TRBV5-3	16	TRBJ2-5	TRBD1	CARSLRAGQGEETQYF	TGTGCCAGAAGCTTGCGGGCGGGACAGGGTGAAGAGACCCAGTACTTC
-	TRBV19	14	TRBJ2-7	TRBD1	CASSPGQSTYEQYF	TGTGCCAGCAGCCCGGGACAGAGCACCTACGAGCAGTACTTC
-	TRBV7-9	14	TRBJ2-7	TRBD2	CASTEDTSGGEQYF	TGTGCCAGCACCGAAGACACATCGGGAGGCGAGCAGTACTTC
-	TRBV12-3/TRBV12-4	11	TRBJ1-1	-	CASSLGAEAFF	TGTGCCAGCAGTTTAGGTGCTGAAGCTTTCTTT
-	TRBV18	17	TRBJ2-7	TRBD2	CASSPFVAGASTYEQYF	TGTGCCAGCTCACCGTTCGTGGCGGGAGCGTCAACCTACGAGCAGTACTTC
-	TRBV27	15	TRBJ2-1	TRBD2	CASSFQRDSYNEQFF	TGTGCCAGCAGTTTCCAGCGGGACTCCTACAATGAGCAGTTCTTC